These 12 T cell receptor beta chains share one sample of origin, sequenced in a study of cytomegalovirus exposure and HLA in healthy donors. PCR was performed using 60 Vbeta and 13 Jbeta primers. This table comes from immunoSEQ multiplex PCR, and its TCRdb copy is limited to in-frame clones, with some not included. There are around 240,000 clones in the sample; about 80% occur only once, and roughly 5% lies in the top ten. The sample comprised PBMCs. The source is a woman aged 40 to 50 in good health and CMV-seropositive.

This clone was observed a few times. The V gene is TRBV5-6, the J gene TRBJ1-5; 7 bases are shared with TRBD1. The ends lost 0 bases at V and 7 bases at J; junction bases unmatched: 7. Germline V lookup: CDR1 SGHDT, CDR2 YYEEEE. The CDR3 contains 15 residues. The CDR3 bases are TGTGCCAGCAGCTTGGGGCAGGGGGGTTCGCAGCCCCAGCATTTT. Translated, it gives CASSLGQGGSQPQHF.

The chain employs TRBV7-9 and TRBJ2-1, with 9 bases matching TRBD2. Trimming removed 6 bases from V and 6 bases from J; junction bases left unmatched: 12. Germline values: CDR1 SEHNR, CDR2 FQNEAQ (reference sequence). CDR3 size: 16 residues. The CDR3 region is CASSSFILAGRNEQFF. CDR3 coding DNA: TGTGCCAGCAGTTCGTTCATACTAGCGGGCCGCAATGAGCAGTTCTTC.

The chain combines TRBV10-3 with TRBJ2-1; D perhaps matches TRBD2 (5 bases). The CDR3 spans 14 residues. Germline values: CDR1 ENHRY, CDR2 SYGVKD. Trimming removed 2 bases at V and 6 bases at J, with 11 bases between. The CDR3 region has the DNA TGTGCCATCAGTGAGGGAAACGCGGGCAATGAGCAGTTCTTC. Translated: CAISEGNAGNEQFF.

A note on this clone: This CDR3 is also generated by other DNA sequences in the sample. The chain couples TRBV7-2 to TRBJ2-7; no clear D. The CDR3 covers 12 residues. Trimming cost V 1 base and J 4 bases, with 5 bases left between them. Germline V gene lookup returns CDR1 SGHTA and CDR2 FQGNSA. The CDR3 is CASSLVGYEQYF. CDR3 sequence (DNA): TGTGCCAGCAGCTTAGTCGGGTACGAGCAGTACTTC.

The V call is TRBV4-1, the J call TRBJ2-1, with 13 bases lining up with TRBD2. With V trimmed by 4 bases and J by 4 bases, 4 bases remained unmatched. The germline V gene encodes CDR1 MGHRA and CDR2 YSYEKL. The CDR3 contains 16 residues. The CDR3 nucleotides read TGCGCCAGCAGCCGAGAGGGACTAGCGGGGTACAATGAGCAGTTCTTC. Protein product: CASSREGLAGYNEQFF.

V is TRBV18 and J is TRBJ2-1; 7 bases agree with TRBD1. The CDR3 consists of 15 residues. After removal of 6 bases from V and 4 bases from J, the junction contained 9 bases not matched to a gene. CDR1 and CDR2 (germline): KGHSH, LQKENI. This chain's CDR3 is CASSLGAGGYNEQFF. For the CDR3, the DNA is TGTGCCAGCTCGCTGGGGGCAGGGGGATACAATGAGCAGTTCTTC.

The chain recombines TRBV19 with TRBJ1-6; 7 bases agree with TRBD1. V shed 8 bases and J 9 bases; nucleotides not matched to a gene: 16. CDR3 size: 16 residues. Germline V gene lookup returns CDR1 LNHDA and CDR2 SQIVND (reference sequence). Here the CDR3 DNA reads TGTGCCAGTGGAGTACCGCTTACAGGGGATCCTTCACCCCTCCACTTT. Its protein is CASGVPLTGDPSPLHF.

The gene calls are TRBV7-2 and TRBJ1-1, with a tentative D call TRBD1 (6 bases). In germline, CDR1 is SGHTA, CDR2 FQGNSA. Trimming removed 0 bases from V and 7 bases from J, with 6 bases in between. The CDR3 runs 12 residues. CDR3 sequence (DNA): TGTGCCAGCAGCTTAGCCAGGGGTGAAGCTTTCTTT. It codes for CASSLARGEAFF.

The chain recombines TRBV9 with TRBJ2-1, with TRBD2 matching 7 bases. The CDR3 spans 15 residues. Germline trimming cut 0 bases from V and 6 bases from J; bases unmatched to any gene: 6. CDR1 and CDR2 from the germline V gene are SGDLS and YYNGEE. CDR3 nucleotides: TGTGCCAGCAGCGTAGGTGGCGGGAGTGGCAATGAGCAGTTCTTC. Its protein product is CASSVGGGSGNEQFF.

This chain joins TRBV7-3 and TRBJ2-2; no firm D call. The CDR3 loop spans 14 amino acids. V was pared by 5 bases and J by 4 bases, with 11 bases between. Per the germline V gene, CDR1 is SGHTA and CDR2 is FQGTGA. The CDR3: CASSLPPPTGELFF. CDR3 nucleotide sequence: TGTGCCAGCAGCCTACCCCCCCCCACCGGGGAGCTGTTTTTT.

The chain uses TRBV19 and TRBJ2-7; 7 bases align to TRBD1. The junction had 5 bases not matched to a gene; V was cut back by 3 bases and J by 3 bases. Germline CDR1 LNHDA, CDR2 SQIVND (reference sequence). This CDR3 spans 14 amino acids. CDR3 in amino acids: CASSIRGTVYEQYF. CDR3 DNA: TGTGCCAGTAGTATTAGAGGGACAGTCTACGAGCAGTACTTC.

V gene TRBV4-2 combines with J gene TRBJ1-1, with TRBD1 matching 8 bases. The CDR3 extends over 13 amino acids. Germline values: CDR1 LGHNA, CDR2 YNFKEQ. Losses at the gene ends were 6 bases for V and 5 bases for J; bases not matched to a gene: 5. CDR3 amino acids: CASSRTGGTEAFF. The CDR3 coding sequence is TGTGCCAGCAGTCGAACAGGGGGGACTGAAGCTTTCTTT.